The sequence of this T cell receptor (beta chain) was determined in a study of early T cells in non-severe SARS-CoV-2 infection. Study-level background: Sequencing used unsorted whole-blood bulk RNA, so chains lack pairing. Notes on the study in general: Lookups in VDJdb leaned toward anti-spike CD8 responses and missed private and CD4 specificities.

On this clonotype itself: What it binds is not known.

The CDR3 loop spans 13 amino acids. Germline V CDR1 and CDR2: SQVTM, ANQGSEA. With 7 bases removed from V and 0 bases from J, the gap between germline ends came to 12 bases. TCRdb recomputed calls from the 5' RACE reads with MiXCR, one row per CDR3 protein. The sample has about 76,000 distinct CDR3 sequences; about 10% are singletons. The chain combines TRBV29-1 with TRBJ1-1; D call uncertain. This TCR was recovered from an adult who was a healthcare worker with PCR-confirmed SARS-CoV-2 infection or an uninfected control (not recorded which). The source material was whole blood. The DNA of the CDR3 is TGCAGCGGGAGACGGGGTGTGAACACTGAAGCTTTCTTT. This gives the protein CSGRRGVNTEAFF. Combining the CDR3 with reference TRBV29-1 and TRBJ1-1 gives the whole variable domain SAVISQKPSRDICQRGTSLTIQCQVDSQVTMMFWYRQQPGQSLTLIATANQGSEATYESGFVIDKFPISRPNLTFSTLTVSNMSPEDSSIYLCSGRRGVNTEAFFGQGTRLTVV.